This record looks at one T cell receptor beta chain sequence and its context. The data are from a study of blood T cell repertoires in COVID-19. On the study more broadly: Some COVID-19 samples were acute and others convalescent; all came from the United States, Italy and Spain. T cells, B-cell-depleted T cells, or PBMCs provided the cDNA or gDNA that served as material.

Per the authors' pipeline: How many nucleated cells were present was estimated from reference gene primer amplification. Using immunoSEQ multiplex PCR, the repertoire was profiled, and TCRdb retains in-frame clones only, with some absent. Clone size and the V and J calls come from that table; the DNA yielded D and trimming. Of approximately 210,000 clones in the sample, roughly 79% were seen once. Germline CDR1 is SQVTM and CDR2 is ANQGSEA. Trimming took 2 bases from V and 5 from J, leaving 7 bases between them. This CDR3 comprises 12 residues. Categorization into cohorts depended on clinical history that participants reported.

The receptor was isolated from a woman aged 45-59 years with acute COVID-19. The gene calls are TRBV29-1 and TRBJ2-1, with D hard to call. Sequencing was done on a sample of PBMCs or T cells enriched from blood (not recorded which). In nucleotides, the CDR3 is TGCAGCGTTGAATATCTTAACAATGAGCAGTTCTTC. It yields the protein CSVEYLNNEQFF.